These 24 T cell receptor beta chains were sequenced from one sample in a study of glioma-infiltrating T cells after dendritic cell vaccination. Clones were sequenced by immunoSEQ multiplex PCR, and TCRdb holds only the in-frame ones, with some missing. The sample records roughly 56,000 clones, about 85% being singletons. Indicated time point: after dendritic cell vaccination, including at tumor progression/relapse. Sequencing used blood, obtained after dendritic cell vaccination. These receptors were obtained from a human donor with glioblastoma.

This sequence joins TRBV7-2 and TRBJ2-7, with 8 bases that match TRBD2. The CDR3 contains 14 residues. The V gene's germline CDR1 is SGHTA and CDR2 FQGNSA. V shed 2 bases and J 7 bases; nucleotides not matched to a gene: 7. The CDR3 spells CASSLTGGPVEQYF. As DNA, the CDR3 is TGTGCCAGCAGCTTAACGGGGGGGCCGGTTGAGCAGTACTTC.

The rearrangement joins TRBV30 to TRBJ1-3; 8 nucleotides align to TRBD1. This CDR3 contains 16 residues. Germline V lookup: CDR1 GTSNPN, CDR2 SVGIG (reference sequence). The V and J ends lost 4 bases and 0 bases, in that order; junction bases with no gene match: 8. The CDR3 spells CAWTRGHSSSGNTIYF. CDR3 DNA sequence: TGTGCCTGGACCAGGGGGCACTCCTCCTCTGGAAACACCATATATTTT.

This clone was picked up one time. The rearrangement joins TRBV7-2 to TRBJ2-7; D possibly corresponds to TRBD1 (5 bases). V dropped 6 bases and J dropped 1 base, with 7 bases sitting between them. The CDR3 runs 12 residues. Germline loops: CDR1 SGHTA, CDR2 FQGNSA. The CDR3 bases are TGTGCCAGCAGTCAGGGTTCCTACGAGCAGTACTTC. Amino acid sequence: CASSQGSYEQYF.

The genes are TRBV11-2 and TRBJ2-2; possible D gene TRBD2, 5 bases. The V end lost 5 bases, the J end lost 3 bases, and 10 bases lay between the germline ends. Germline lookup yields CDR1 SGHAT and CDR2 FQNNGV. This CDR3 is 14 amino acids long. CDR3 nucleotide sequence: TGTGCCAGCAGCCCTGGACTCGACACCGGGGAGCTGTTTTTT. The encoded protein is CASSPGLDTGELFF.

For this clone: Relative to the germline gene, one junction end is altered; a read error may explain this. DNA for the CDR3: TGTGCTAGCAGCTCGCTAGCGCAAGAGACCCAGTACTTC. This codes for CASSSLAQETQYF. This chain connects TRBV7-7 to TRBJ2-5, with TRBD2 as a possible D gene (6 bases). This CDR3 contains 13 residues. Per germline, CDR1 SSHAT and CDR2 FNYEAQ (reference sequence).

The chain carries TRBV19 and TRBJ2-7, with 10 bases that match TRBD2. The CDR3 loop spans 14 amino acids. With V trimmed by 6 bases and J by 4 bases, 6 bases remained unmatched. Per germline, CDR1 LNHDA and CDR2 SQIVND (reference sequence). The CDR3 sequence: CASSPSGGSYEQYF. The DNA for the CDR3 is TGTGCCAGTAGCCCTAGCGGGGGTTCATACGAGCAGTACTTC.

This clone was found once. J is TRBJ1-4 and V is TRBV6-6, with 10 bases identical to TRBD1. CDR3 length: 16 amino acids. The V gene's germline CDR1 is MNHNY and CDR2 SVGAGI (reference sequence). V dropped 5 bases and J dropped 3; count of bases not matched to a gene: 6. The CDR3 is CASSRDRGKSNEKLFF. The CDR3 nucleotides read TGTGCCAGCAGTCGGGACAGGGGTAAATCTAATGAAAAACTGTTTTTT.

CDR3 DNA: TGTGCCAGCAGCCAACCTAGCACAGATACGCAGTATTTT. This codes for CASSQPSTDTQYF. The chain combines TRBV4-2 with TRBJ2-3; D gene unclear. The germline V and J ends were trimmed by 2 bases and 0 bases, with 3 bases remaining between them. The CDR3 runs to 13 residues. In germline, CDR1 is LGHNA, CDR2 YNFKEQ.

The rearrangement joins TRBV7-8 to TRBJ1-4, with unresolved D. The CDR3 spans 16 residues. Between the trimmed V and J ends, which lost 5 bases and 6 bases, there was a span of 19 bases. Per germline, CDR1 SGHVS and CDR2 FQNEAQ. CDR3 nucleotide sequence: TGTGCCAGCAGCCCAAGAATCCAGACACCTCATGAAAAACTGTTTTTT. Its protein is CASSPRIQTPHEKLFF.

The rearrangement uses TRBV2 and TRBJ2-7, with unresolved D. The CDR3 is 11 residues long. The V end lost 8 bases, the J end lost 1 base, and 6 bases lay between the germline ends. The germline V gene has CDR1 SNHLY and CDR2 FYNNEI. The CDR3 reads CASLDSYEQYF. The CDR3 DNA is TGTGCCAGCTTAGATTCCTACGAGCAGTACTTC.

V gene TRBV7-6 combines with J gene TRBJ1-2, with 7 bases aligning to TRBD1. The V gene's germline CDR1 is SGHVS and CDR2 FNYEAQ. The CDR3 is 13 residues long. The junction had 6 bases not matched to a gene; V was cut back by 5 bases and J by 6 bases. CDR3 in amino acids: CASSPRGPDGYTF. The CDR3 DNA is TGTGCCAGCAGCCCTAGGGGGCCGGATGGCTACACCTTC.

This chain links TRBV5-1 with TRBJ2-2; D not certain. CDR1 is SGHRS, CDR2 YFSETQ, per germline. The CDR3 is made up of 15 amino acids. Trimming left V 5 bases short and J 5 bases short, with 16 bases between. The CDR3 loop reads CASSPDTLQTGELFF. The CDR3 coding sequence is TGCGCCAGCAGTCCCGACACCCTCCAGACCGGGGAGCTGTTTTTT.

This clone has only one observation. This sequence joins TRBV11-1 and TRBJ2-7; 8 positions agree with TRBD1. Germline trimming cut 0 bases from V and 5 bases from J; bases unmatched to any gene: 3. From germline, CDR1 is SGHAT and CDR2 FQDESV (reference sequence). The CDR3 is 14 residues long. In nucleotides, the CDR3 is TGTGCCAGCAGCTTAGCAACAGGGGGAGACGAGCAGTACTTC. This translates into CASSLATGGDEQYF.

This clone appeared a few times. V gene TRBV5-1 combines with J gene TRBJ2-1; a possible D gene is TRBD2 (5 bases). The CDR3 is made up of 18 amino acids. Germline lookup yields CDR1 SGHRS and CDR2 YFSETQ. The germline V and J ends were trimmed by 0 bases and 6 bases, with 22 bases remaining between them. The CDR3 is CASSLGSYSPLAINEQFF. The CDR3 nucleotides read TGCGCCAGCAGCTTGGGAAGTTACTCCCCCCTAGCTATCAATGAGCAGTTCTTC.

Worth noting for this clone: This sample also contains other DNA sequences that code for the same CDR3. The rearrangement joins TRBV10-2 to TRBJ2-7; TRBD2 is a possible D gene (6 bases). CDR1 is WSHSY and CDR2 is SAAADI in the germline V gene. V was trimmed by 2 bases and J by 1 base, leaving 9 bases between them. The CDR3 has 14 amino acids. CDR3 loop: CASSEGGNSYEQYF. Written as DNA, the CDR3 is TGCGCCAGCAGTGAGGGGGGGAATTCCTACGAGCAGTACTTC.

The CDR3 reads CASSDTTDTQYF. CDR3 DNA: TGTGCCAGCAGCGACACCACAGATACGCAGTATTTT. The chain couples TRBV9 to TRBJ2-3; D ambiguous. CDR3 length: 12 amino acids. Germline loops: CDR1 SGDLS, CDR2 YYNGEE. V was pared by 3 bases and J by 2 bases, with 4 bases between.

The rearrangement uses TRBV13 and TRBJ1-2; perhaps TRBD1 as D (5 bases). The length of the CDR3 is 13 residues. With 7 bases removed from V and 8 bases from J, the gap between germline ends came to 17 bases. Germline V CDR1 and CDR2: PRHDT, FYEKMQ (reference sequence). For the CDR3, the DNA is TGTGCCAGCACGCTCCGGGGGACCGGCGGCTACACCTTC. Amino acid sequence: CASTLRGTGGYTF.

CDR3 in amino acids: CATSRDPRGLAFF. The CDR3 DNA reads TGTGCCACCAGCAGAGACCCCAGGGGGCTGGCTTTCTTT. The rearrangement links TRBV15 to TRBJ1-1; 8 bases line up with TRBD1. The CDR3 is made up of 13 amino acids. V lost 0 bases to trimming and J lost 11 bases; unmatched junction nucleotides: 5. CDR1 and CDR2 from the germline V gene are LNHNV and YYDKDF (reference sequence).

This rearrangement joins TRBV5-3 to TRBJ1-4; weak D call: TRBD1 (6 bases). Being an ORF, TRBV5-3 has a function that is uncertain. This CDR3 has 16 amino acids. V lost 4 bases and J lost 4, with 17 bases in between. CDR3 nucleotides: TGTGCCAGAAGCGGCCAAACAGGGCGGCTTAATGAAAAACTGTTTTTT. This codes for CARSGQTGRLNEKLFF.

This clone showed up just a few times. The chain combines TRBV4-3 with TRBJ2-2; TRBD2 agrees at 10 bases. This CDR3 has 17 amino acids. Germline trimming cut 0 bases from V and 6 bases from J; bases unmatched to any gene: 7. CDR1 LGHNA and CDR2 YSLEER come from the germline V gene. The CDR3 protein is CASSQDLLAGAAGELFF. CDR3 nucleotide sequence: TGCGCCAGCAGCCAAGATTTGCTAGCGGGGGCAGCCGGGGAGCTGTTTTTT.

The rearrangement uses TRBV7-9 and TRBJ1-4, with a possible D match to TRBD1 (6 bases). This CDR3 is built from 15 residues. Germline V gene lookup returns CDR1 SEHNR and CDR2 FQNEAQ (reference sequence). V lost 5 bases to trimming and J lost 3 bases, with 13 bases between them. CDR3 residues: CASSKTGSANEKLFF. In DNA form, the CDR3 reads TGTGCCAGCAGCAAAACAGGGTCTGCTAATGAAAAACTGTTTTTT.

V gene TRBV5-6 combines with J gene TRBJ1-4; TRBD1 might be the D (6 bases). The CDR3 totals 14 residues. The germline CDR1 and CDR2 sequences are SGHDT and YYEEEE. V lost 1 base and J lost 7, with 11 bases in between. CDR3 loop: CASSLTGTGEKLFF. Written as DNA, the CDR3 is TGTGCCAGCAGCTTGACAGGGACGGGTGAAAAACTGTTTTTT.

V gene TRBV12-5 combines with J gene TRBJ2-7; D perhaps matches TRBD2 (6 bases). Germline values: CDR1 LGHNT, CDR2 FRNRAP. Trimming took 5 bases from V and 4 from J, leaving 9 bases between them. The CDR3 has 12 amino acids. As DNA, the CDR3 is TGTGCTAGTGGTGACGGGGGATACGAGCAGTACTTC. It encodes CASGDGGYEQYF.

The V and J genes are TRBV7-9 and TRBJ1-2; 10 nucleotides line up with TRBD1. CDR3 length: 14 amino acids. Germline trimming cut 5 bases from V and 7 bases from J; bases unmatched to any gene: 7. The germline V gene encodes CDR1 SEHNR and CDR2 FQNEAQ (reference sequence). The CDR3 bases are TGTGCCAGCAGCCTACGACAGGGGGCGGCTGGCTACACCTTC. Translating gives CASSLRQGAAGYTF.